This TCR beta chain derives from a study of radiotherapy plus CTLA-4 blockade in lung cancer. Study details: Disease control reached approximately 29%, with objective responses in over 15%.

The data were produced by immunoSEQ multiplex PCR, yet TCRdb's version contains in-frame clones alone and is incomplete. The sample lists about 29,000 clones, 75% to 85% occurring once. Enrolled patients, whose metastatic non-small-cell lung cancer was chemo-refractory, received focal radiation plus CTLA-4 blockade with ipilimumab. There are 13 residues in the CDR3. Germline V gives CDR1 SGHAT, CDR2 FQNNGV. The ends were cut back, 5 bases at V and 4 bases at J, with 11 bases in the middle. This clonotype originated in a human donor with non-small cell lung cancer that progressed on radiotherapy plus ipilimumab. The chain is built from TRBV11-2 and TRBJ1-2; a weak D match, TRBD1 (5 bases). Source: peripheral blood, taken from a patient treated with radiotherapy plus ipilimumab. CDR3 sequence (DNA): TGTGCCAGCAGCCCCGACAGAAGCTATGGCTACACCTTC. Translating gives CASSPDRSYGYTF.